Reported below is one TCR beta chain. The CDR3 extends over 14 amino acids. V lost 4 bases to trimming and J lost 6 bases, with 13 bases between them. CDR1 MGHRA and CDR2 YSYEKL come from the germline V gene. TCRdb's table, derived via immunoSEQ multiplex PCR, lists solely in-frame clones and lacks some. The table lists around 19,000 clones, 86% of them singletons, with around 8% in the top ten. This entry comes from a study of T cell clonotyping in hematopoietic cell transplantation. On the study more broadly: Recipients' pretransplant samples followed cytoreduction.

The time point here: recipient sample about 28 days before transplant, after cytoreduction. This TCR was recovered from a man between 50 and 59 years old with acute myeloid leukemia. Some clones in this sample may be carry-over from other donors' samples. V usage is TRBV4-1 and J usage is TRBJ2-1; possible D gene TRBD2, 5 bases. Sequencing was performed on peripheral blood mononuclear cells, taken before stem cell transplant. The CDR3 reads CASSLAPRSNEQFF. CDR3 DNA: TGCGCCAGCAGCCTAGCGCCCAGGAGCAATGAGCAGTTCTTC.